The T cell receptor beta chain under discussion was sequenced for a study of T cells in Graves' hyperthyroidism and ophthalmopathy. The overall study: Peripheral blood was taken when the disease was first diagnosed, before any treatment began.

Germline CDR1 is SGDLS and CDR2 is YYNGEE. The CDR3 contains 16 residues. Deletions cut 4 bases from V and 2 bases from J, with 19 bases between. RNA transcripts yielded amplified TCR beta CDR3 regions. The primer set for the first-round RT-PCR of the TCR CDR3 was HTBI. MiXCR was run by TCRdb on the multiplex PCR reads, yielding one entry per CDR3 protein. Here the sample spans hundreds of thousands of distinct CDR3 sequences, 38% being singletons. This clonotype was obtained from a man aged 18 to 29 with Graves' hyperthyroidism. Sequenced sample: blood. The chain is built from TRBV9 and TRBJ2-7, with D maybe TRBD1 (6 bases). CDR3 bases: TGTGCCAGCAGCCAAGTAGCAGGGGAGAGAGCCTACGAGCAGTACTTC. Translation: CASSQVAGERAYEQYF.